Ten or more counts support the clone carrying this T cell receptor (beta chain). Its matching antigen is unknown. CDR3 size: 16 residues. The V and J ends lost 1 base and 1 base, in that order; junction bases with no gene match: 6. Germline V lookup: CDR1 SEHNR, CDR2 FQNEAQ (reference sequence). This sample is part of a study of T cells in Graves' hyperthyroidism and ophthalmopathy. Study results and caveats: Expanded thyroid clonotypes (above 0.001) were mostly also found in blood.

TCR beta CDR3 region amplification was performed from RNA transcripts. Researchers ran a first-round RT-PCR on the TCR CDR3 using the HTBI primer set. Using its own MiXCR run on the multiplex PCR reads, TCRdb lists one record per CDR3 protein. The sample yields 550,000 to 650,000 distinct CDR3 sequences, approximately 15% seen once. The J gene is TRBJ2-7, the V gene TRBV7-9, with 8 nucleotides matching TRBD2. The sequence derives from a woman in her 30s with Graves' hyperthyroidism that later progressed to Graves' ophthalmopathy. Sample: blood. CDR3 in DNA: TGTGCCAGCAGCTTAGGTGGGGCTAGCGGGTCCTACGAGCAGTACTTC. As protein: CASSLGGASGSYEQYF.